Below, one TCR beta chain is given with its context. Its target is not known. One end of the junction is discordant with germline, which a read error may explain. The data belong to a study of vaccination and CD4 T cells after COVID-19. The Oncomine TCR Beta short-read assay was applied to DNA of cultured CD4+ T cells. Investigators isolated genomic DNA from cultured CD4+ T cells. TCRdb reprocessed the PCR reads via MiXCR and lists one record per CDR3 protein. The repertoire consists of some 9,000 distinct CDR3 sequences, with around half occurring once and the leading ten covering 27%. Treatment reported: roughly nine-day PBMC culture with coronavirus spike peptide pools or control peptides (ViraFEST assay). Gathered ahead of the COVID-19 pandemic (2011-2018) were the CD4+ T cells of the unexposed donor. Points from the study as a whole: A relatively small number of convalescent patients were studied, and no early post-infection timepoints were included.

The CDR3 loop spans 14 amino acids. The germline V gene encodes CDR1 DFQATT and CDR2 SNEGSKA (reference sequence). Sequenced sample: CD4+ T cells from blood, cultured in vitro. This TCR was sampled from a human donor in good health. V gene TRBV20-1 combines with J gene TRBJ2-3; TRBD1 aligns across 7 bases. The CDR3 DNA sequence: TGCAGTGCTACCAGGGGGATCTCCACAAATACGCAGTATTTT. As protein: CSATRGISTNTQYF.